What follows describes a single T cell receptor (beta chain). The target antigen is unknown. This entry belongs to a study of T-cell memory formation after mild COVID-19. The wider study: The TCR clusters were mostly specific to one donor.

The study's findings and limits: Certain responding clones were present in pre-infection memory, suggesting participation of cross-reactive memory. Among contracting clones, CD4+ were mainly CM/EM and CD8+ enriched in EMRA.

After removal of 5 bases from V and 2 bases from J, the junction contained 4 bases not matched to a gene. Germline V CDR1 and CDR2: MDHEN, SYDVKM. The CDR3 length is 16 residues. TCRdb reanalysed the 5' RACE reads using MiXCR and keeps one entry per CDR3 protein. The top ten hold approximately 40% of the sample, which has about 120,000 distinct CDR3 sequences, roughly 20% seen once. The rearrangement links TRBV28 to TRBJ2-5; TRBD2 agrees at 14 bases. The source material was PBMCs or a T cell subset sorted from them (not recorded which). The clonotype was recovered from a man between 18 and 35 years old who had mild COVID-19 (a few samples of this study predate the infection). Cell type and time point are not known. CDR3: CASSGGLAGDQETQYF. DNA for the CDR3: TGTGCCAGCAGTGGGGGACTAGCGGGGGATCAAGAGACCCAGTACTTC.